This T cell receptor beta chain was obtained from a study of cytomegalovirus exposure and HLA in healthy donors. Study details: Falling in the Caucasian-associated ancestry cluster were about 83% of around 370 genotyped donors. Findings and limits, study-wide: A later analysis found that most CMV-associated TCR beta chains appeared HLA-restricted. DRB1 showed the most TCR associations and HLA-C the fewest in a later analysis, as rates varied by HLA locus.

Each of the donors was a healthy bone marrow donor. The PCR made use of 60 Vbeta and 13 Jbeta primers. Profiling relied on immunoSEQ multiplex PCR, and the TCRdb table lists in-frame clones only, not all of them. Of some 210,000 clones listed, 60% to 80% are singletons. CDR1 and CDR2 (germline): LGHNA, YNFKEQ. With 5 bases clipped from V and 8 bases from J, the junction kept 8 bases outside the gene matches. The length of the CDR3 is 15 residues. This clone has more than one count but fewer than ten. What it binds is not known. The sequence was collected from a male donor in good health and CMV-seronegative. Material for sequencing was PBMCs. The rearrangement links TRBV4-2 to TRBJ1-4; 10 bases are shared with TRBD1. CDR3 DNA sequence: TGTGCCAGCAGCTTGAGAGGGACAGGGGCCGAAAAACTGTTTTTT. Its protein product is CASSLRGTGAEKLFF.